The clone carrying this T cell receptor beta chain was recorded once. The CDR3 length is 14 residues. V was clipped by 9 bases and J by 4 bases; unmatched bases: 10. In germline, CDR1 is MDHEN, CDR2 SYDVKM. This record belongs to a study of B cell selection in AIRE deficiency. Sorting defined conventional CD4 T cells as CD4+CD127+. Profiling relied on immunoSEQ multiplex PCR, and the TCRdb table lists in-frame clones only, not all of them. Found here are 25,000 to 30,000 clones, roughly 95% of them singletons; the top ten hold 0.24%. The gene calls are TRBV28 and TRBJ2-3; 7 bases agree with TRBD2. The sequencing input was CD4+CD127+ conventional T cells sorted from PBMCs. This receptor was identified in a human donor in good health. DNA of the CDR3: TGTGCCAGTAACCCAGCGGGATCAGCAGATACGCAGTATTTT. Protein: CASNPAGSADTQYF.